The entry that follows covers one T cell receptor beta chain sequence. Its antigen is not known. The assay was immunoSEQ multiplex PCR, and TCRdb's table has in-frame clones only and misses some. The sample holds approximately 2.1 million clones, more than 80% seen once. With 7 bases clipped from V and 9 bases from J, the junction kept 5 bases outside the gene matches. Germline CDR1 MNHEY, CDR2 SVGAGI. The CDR3 contains 14 residues. Each sample came from a Caucasian adult donor living in Nashville, Tennessee. The sample is drawn from a study of shared clonotypes between healthy human individuals. About the study: A donor's plate count was three for CD4 naive and three for CD4 memory; CD8 naive had two and CD8 memory one. Study-level points and caveats: Naive subsets, compared against memory subsets, generally had larger estimated richness values.

This TCR was recovered from a young man in good health. Some clones in this sample may be carry-over from other donors' samples. The chain joins TRBV6-5 to TRBJ2-1; 14 nucleotides agree with TRBD2. Source material: naive CD4+ T cells from PBMCs. Subset in this sample: CD45RA+ positively selected. The chain's CDR3 is CASTGLAGAGEQFF. In DNA form, the CDR3 reads TGTGCCAGCACGGGACTAGCGGGAGCGGGTGAGCAGTTCTTC.